Many counts were recorded for the clone carrying this T cell receptor beta chain. No antigen is known for it. This sample was included in a study of T cells in Graves' hyperthyroidism and ophthalmopathy. Looking at the study overall: Peripheral blood was obtained at initial diagnosis, preceding any treatment.

Broader study findings: A 13 V-J model separated ophthalmopathy from stable hyperthyroidism.

The CDR3 regions of TCR beta were amplified from RNA transcripts. An initial round of RT-PCR targeting the TCR CDR3 relied on the HTBI primer set. TCRdb reanalysed the multiplex PCR reads using MiXCR and keeps one entry per CDR3 protein. The sample carries around 300,000 distinct CDR3 sequences, approximately 12% recorded once. Exclusion of a patient resulted from uncontrolled infection, other autoimmune disease, pregnancy or lactation. This CDR3 contains 13 residues. Trimming took 1 base from V and 2 from J, leaving 6 bases between them. This TCR came from a woman in her thirties with Graves' hyperthyroidism that later progressed to Graves' ophthalmopathy. J is TRBJ2-7 and V is TRBV12-3 or TRBV12-4; D is unresolved. The specimen sequenced was blood. The CDR3 DNA reads TGTGCCAGCAGTTTAGGTGTGACCTACGAGCAGTACTTC. It is translated as CASSLGVTYEQYF.